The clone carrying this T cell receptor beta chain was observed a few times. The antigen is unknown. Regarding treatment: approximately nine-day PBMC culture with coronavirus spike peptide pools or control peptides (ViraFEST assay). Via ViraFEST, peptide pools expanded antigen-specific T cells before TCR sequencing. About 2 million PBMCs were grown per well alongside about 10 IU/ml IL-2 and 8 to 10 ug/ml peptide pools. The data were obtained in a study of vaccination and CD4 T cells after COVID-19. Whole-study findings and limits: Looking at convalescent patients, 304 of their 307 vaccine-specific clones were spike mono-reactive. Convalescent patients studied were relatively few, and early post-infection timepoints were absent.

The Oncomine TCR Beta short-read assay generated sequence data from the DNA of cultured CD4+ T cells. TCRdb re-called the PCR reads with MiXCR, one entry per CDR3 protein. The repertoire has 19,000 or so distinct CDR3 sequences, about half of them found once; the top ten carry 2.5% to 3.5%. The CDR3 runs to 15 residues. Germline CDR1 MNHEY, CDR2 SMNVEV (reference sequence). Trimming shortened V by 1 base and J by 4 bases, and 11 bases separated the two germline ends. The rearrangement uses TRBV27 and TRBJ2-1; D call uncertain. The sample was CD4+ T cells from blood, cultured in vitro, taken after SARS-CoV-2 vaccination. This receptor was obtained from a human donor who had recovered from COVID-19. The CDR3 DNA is TGTGCCAGCAGTTTATTCACCGGAATATACAATGAGCAGTTCTTC. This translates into CASSLFTGIYNEQFF.